This T cell receptor beta chain derives from a study of T cells expressing NK-cell markers. Researchers built TCR beta cDNA using 5'RACE template switching with UMIs. TCRdb reanalyzed the 5' RACE reads, giving one entry per CDR3 protein sequence and no DNA. This specimen shows about 450,000 distinct CDR3 sequences; the ten leading clones hold less than 7.5%. The sample was blood T cells: a sorted CD56 or NKG2C T cell subset, CD4+ or CD8+ T cells, or bulk PBMC T cells (not recorded which). The sequence came from a woman between 18 and 70 years old in good health.

The CDR3 spells CSAPLGQFYNEQFF. The V call is TRBV20-1, the J call TRBJ2-1; there is no DNA to check the TCRdb D call of TRBD1. The CDR3 is 14 amino acids. CDR1 is DFQATT and CDR2 is SNEGSKA in the germline V gene (reference sequence).